These 5 T cell receptor beta chains were sequenced from one sample in a study of blood T cells in healthy people across ages. A second roughly 7 to 11 cycle PCR used barcoded and J-beta primers. MiXCR, applied by TCRdb to the 5' RACE reads, yields one record per CDR3 protein. The table shows around 1.5 million distinct CDR3 sequences, with approximately 32% occurring only once. What was sequenced was blood. These receptors all come from a woman in her twenties or thirties in good health.

On this clonotype itself: One end of the junction does not line up with germline, which may come from a read error. This chain joins TRBV4-2 and TRBJ2-3; 11 bases line up with TRBD2. This CDR3 spans 20 amino acids. The V gene's germline CDR1 is LGHNA and CDR2 YNFKEQ. CDR3 nucleotides: TGTGCCAGCGGCCAACTTCTAGCGGGAGGAATGTACGGAGACACAGATACGCAGTATTTT. Encoded protein: CASGQLLAGGMYGDTDTQYF.

This chain connects TRBV7-6 to TRBJ1-5; 9 bases agree with TRBD1. The trim removed 3 bases at V and 4 bases at J, leaving 4 bases unmatched. Germline loops: CDR1 SGHVS, CDR2 FNYEAQ. The CDR3 has 15 amino acids. CDR3 sequence reads: CASSFGTGLNQPQHF. The CDR3 DNA follows: TGTGCCAGCAGCTTTGGGACAGGGCTTAATCAGCCCCAGCATTTT.

This clonotype was counted between two and nine times. The chain recombines TRBV20-1 with TRBJ2-3, with TRBD1 as a possible D gene (6 bases). Per the germline V gene, CDR1 is DFQATT and CDR2 is SNEGSKA (reference sequence). The CDR3 contains 15 residues. With 3 bases removed from V and 1 base from J, the gap between germline ends came to 14 bases. This chain's CDR3 is CSASEDRGGTDTQYF. CDR3 bases: TGCAGTGCTAGTGAGGACAGAGGGGGCACAGATACGCAGTATTTT.

The chain couples TRBV4-1 to TRBJ2-7; 11 bases line up with TRBD2. Losses at the gene ends were 4 bases for V and 9 bases for J; bases not matched to a gene: 14. CDR1 and CDR2 from the germline V gene are MGHRA and YSYEKL. The CDR3 contains 16 residues. DNA of the CDR3: TGCGCCAGCAGCCCACTAGCGGGAGCTTGGGCAGATACGCAGTACTTC. It yields the protein CASSPLAGAWADTQYF.

The J gene is TRBJ1-2, the V gene TRBV7-3, with 7 positions matching TRBD1. The CDR3 extends over 16 amino acids. The junction had 14 bases not matched to a gene; V was cut back by 6 bases and J by 4 bases. Per the germline V gene, CDR1 is SGHTA and CDR2 is FQGTGA. CDR3 in DNA: TGTGCCAGCAGTTACGGGGGAACAGGGGCGAGCTATGGCTACACCTTC. Translating gives CASSYGGTGASYGYTF.